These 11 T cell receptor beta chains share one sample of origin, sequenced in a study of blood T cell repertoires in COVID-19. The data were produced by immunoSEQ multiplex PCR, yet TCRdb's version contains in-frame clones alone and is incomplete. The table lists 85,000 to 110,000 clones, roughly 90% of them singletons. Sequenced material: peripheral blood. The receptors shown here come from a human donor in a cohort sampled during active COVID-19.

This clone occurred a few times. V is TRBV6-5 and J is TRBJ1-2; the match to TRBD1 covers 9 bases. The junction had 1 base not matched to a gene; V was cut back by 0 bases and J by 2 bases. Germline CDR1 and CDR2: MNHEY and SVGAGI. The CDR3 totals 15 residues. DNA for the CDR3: TGTGCCAGCAGTTACTCCGGGACAGGGAACTATGGCTACACCTTC. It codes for CASSYSGTGNYGYTF.

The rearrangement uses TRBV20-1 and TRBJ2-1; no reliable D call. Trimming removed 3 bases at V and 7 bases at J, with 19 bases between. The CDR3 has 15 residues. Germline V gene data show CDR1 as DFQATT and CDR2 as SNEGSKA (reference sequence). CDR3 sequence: CSASGLAQVGNEQFF. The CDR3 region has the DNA TGCAGTGCTAGTGGTTTGGCCCAGGTTGGGAATGAGCAGTTCTTC.

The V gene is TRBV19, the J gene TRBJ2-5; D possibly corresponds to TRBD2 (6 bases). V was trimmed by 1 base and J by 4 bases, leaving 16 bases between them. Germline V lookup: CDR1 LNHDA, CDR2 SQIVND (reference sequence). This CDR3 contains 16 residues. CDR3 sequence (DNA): TGTGCCAGTAGTATAGTAGGGAGGCCCTGGAGAGAGACCCAGTACTTC. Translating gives CASSIVGRPWRETQYF.

CDR3 nucleotide sequence: TGTGCCAGCAGCCCCACAGGAAACACCATATATTTT. Translated, it gives CASSPTGNTIYF. The gene calls are TRBV3-1 (or the pseudogene TRBV3-2) and TRBJ1-3, with D uncertain. The germline gives CDR1 LGHDT, CDR2 YNNKEL (reference sequence). This CDR3 spans 12 amino acids. V was cut by 4 bases and J by 4 bases, with 5 bases left in between.

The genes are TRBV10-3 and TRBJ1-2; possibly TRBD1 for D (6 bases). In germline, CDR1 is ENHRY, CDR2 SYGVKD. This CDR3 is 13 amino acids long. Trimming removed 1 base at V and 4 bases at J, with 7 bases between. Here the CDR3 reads CAISEWDTYGYTF. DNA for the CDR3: TGTGCCATCAGTGAGTGGGACACCTATGGCTACACCTTC.

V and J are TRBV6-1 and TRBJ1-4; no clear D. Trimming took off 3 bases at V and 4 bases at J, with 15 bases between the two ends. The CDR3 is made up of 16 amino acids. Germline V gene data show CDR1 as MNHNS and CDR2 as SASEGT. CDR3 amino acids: CASSDGRARINEKLFF. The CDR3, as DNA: TGTGCCAGCAGTGATGGGAGGGCCCGCATTAATGAAAAACTGTTTTTT.

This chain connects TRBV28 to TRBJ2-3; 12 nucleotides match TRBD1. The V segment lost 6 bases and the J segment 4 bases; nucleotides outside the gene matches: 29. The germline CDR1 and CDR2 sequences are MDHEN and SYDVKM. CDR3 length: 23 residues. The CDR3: CASSRRDRGLPVVTGLSSDTQYF. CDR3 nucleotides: TGTGCCAGCAGCCGCCGGGACAGGGGGCTACCCGTCGTGACCGGACTCTCCTCAGATACGCAGTATTTT.

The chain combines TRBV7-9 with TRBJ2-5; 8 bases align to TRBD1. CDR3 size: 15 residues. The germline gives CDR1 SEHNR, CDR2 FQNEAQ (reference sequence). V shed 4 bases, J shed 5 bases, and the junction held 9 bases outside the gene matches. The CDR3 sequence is CASSSRTGRKETQYF. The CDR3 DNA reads TGTGCCAGCAGCTCCCGGACAGGGAGGAAGGAGACCCAGTACTTC.

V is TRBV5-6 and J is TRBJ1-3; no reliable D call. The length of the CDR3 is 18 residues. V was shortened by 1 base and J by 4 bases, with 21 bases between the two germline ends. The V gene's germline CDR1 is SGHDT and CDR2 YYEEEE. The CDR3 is CASSLIRFSGARGNTIYF. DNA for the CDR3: TGTGCCAGCAGCTTGATACGGTTCTCTGGTGCGCGGGGAAACACCATATATTTT.

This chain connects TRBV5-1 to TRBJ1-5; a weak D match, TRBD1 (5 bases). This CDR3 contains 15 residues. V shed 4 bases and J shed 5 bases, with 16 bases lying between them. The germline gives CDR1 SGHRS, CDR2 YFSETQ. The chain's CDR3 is CASSPGAMGDQPQHF. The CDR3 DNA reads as TGCGCCAGCAGCCCGGGAGCAATGGGGGATCAGCCCCAGCATTTT.

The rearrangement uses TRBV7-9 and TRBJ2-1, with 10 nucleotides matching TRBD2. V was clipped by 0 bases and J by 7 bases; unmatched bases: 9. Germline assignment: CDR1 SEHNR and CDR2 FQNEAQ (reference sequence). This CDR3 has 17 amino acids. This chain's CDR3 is CASSLALAGAHWNEQFF. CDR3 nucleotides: TGTGCCAGCAGCTTAGCGCTAGCGGGGGCTCACTGGAATGAGCAGTTCTTC.